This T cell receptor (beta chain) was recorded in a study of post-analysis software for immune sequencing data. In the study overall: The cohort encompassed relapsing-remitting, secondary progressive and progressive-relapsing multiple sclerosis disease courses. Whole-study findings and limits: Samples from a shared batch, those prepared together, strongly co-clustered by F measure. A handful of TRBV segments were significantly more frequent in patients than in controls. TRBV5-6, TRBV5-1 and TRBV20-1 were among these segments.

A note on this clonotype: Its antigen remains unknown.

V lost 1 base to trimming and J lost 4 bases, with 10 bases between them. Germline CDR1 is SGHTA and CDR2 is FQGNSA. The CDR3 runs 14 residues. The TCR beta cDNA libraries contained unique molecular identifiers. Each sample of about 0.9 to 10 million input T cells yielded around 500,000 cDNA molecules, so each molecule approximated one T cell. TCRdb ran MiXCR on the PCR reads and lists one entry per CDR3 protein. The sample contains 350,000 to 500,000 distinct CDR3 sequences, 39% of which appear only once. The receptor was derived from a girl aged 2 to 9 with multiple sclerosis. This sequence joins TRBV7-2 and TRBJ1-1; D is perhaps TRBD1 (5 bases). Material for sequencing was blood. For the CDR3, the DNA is TGTGCCAGCAGCTTAGTTCAGGGCAGCACTGAAGCTTTCTTT. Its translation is CASSLVQGSTEAFF.